This is a list of T cell receptor beta chains from one sample in a study of tumor-infiltrating lymphocytes in primary liver carcinoma. TCRdb called the multiplex PCR reads again in MiXCR, with one record for every CDR3 protein. There are roughly 80,000 distinct CDR3 sequences in the sample; 69% occur only once, and about 25% lies in the top ten. Sequencing was performed on tumor-adjacent normal liver tissue. These receptors were taken from a man between 40 and 49 years old with primary liver carcinoma and hepatitis B virus infection. Each CDR3 is given with its conserved first and last residue. The D gene is left open where the match is weak. Size is stated for part of the rows, as once, few or many counts, or as a class when the clone is expanded.

many	.	TRBJ2-4	TRBV4-2	CASSQDALTMGTAKNIQYF	TGTGCCAGCAGCCAAGATGCTTTAACGATGGGGACCGCCAAAAACATTCAGTACTTC
many	.	TRBJ1-1	TRBV5-1	CASSLSTLNTEAFF	TGCGCCAGCAGCTTGTCCACATTGAACACTGAAGCTTTCTTT
.	.	TRBJ2-7	TRBV5-4	CASRKDGAPGGYEQYF	TGTGCCAGCAGGAAAGACGGGGCTCCCGGTGGCTATGAGCAGTACTTC
.	.	TRBJ1-5	TRBV21-1	CASSSKDSFRNLMWSQHF	TGTGCCAGCAGCTCAAAAGACAGTTTCAGAAACCTGATGTGGTCCCAGCATTTT
.	TRBD1	TRBJ2-1	TRBV5-1	CASSGGQGSNDQFF	TGCGCCAGCAGTGGTGGACAGGGGAGCAATGATCAGTTCTTC
.	.	TRBJ1-1	TRBV7-9	CAGSQTGESGFF	TGTGCCGGCAGTCAGACCGGGGAGTCGGGTTTCTTT
once	.	TRBJ1-1	TRBV20-1	CSAIRSTDSEAFF	TGCAGTGCTATACGTTCAACGGACAGTGAAGCTTTCTTT
.	.	TRBJ1-1	TRBV11-2	CACTGGKVNTEASF	TGTGCCTGCACTGGTGGCAAGGTGAACACTGAAGCTTCCTTC
few	.	TRBJ1-5	TRBV2	CASSEVGGREPQHF	TGTGCCAGCAGTGAGGTGGGGGGCAGGGAGCCCCAGCATTTT
.	.	TRBJ1-1	TRBV4-3	CARSLQRGTEAFF	TGCGCCAGAAGCTTACAACGGGGGACTGAGGCTTTCTTT
.	TRBD2	TRBJ2-1	TRBV12-3/TRBV12-4	CASILAGASYYEQFF	TGTGCCAGCATCTTAGCGGGCGCATCCTACTATGAGCAGTTCTTC
once	.	TRBJ2-4	TRBV4-1	CASSQEDGGYNQYF	TGCGCCAGCAGCCAGGAAGACGGGGGATATAACCAGTACTTC
.	TRBD1	TRBJ2-5	TRBV6-5	CASSRTTGSGETQYF	TGTGCCAGCAGTCGAACGACAGGGAGCGGAGAGACCCAGTACTTC
.	.	TRBJ1-4	TRBV4-1	CARSQGDSTERLFF	TGCGCCAGAAGCCAGGGTGACAGTACCGAAAGACTGTTTTTT
.	.	TRBJ2-3	TRBV29-1	CSVDPMTDTLYF	TGCAGCGTTGACCCCATGACAGATACGCTGTATTTT
.	TRBD1	TRBJ2-7	TRBV28	CASSTQQGGLIYEQYF	TGTGCCAGCAGTACACAACAGGGGGGACTCATTTACGAGCAGTACTTC
.	.	TRBJ2-1	TRBV12-3/TRBV12-4	CASSPSSHEQFF	TGTGCCAGCAGTCCTAGTTCCCATGAACAGTTCTTC
once	.	TRBJ1-2	TRBV11-3	CVSSLVIKINYGYTF	TGTGTCAGTAGCCTTGTGATAAAAATAAACTATGGCTACACCTTC
.	.	TRBJ1-5	TRBV29-1	CSVQAGPTGVNQPQHF	TGCAGCGTCCAGGCAGGGCCAACCGGAGTGAATCAGCCCCAGCATTTT
many	.	TRBJ2-7	TRBV6-1	CASSPAGLYEQYF	TGTGCCAGCAGTCCTGCGGGACTCTACGAGCAGTACTTC
.	.	TRBJ2-1	TRBV4-2	CASSQAEEQLF	TGTGCCAGCAGCCAAGCTGAAGAGCAGCTCTTC
.	.	TRBJ2-5	TRBV12-3/TRBV12-4	CASSFLGVGEETQYF	TGTGCCAGCAGTTTCTTAGGGGTTGGGGAAGAAACCCAGTACTTC
medium-sized	TRBD1	TRBJ2-3	TRBV11-2	CASSEQGADTQYF	TGTGCCAGCAGCGAACAGGGGGCAGATACGCAGTATTTT
.	.	TRBJ2-7	TRBV28	CASRTVGLYERYF	TGTGCCAGCAGGACAGTTGGACTCTACGAGCGGTACTTC
.	.	TRBJ1-1	TRBV10-3	CAISDAGTLNTEAFF	TGTGCTATCAGTGATGCCGGGACACTGAACACTGAAGCTTTCTTT
many	.	TRBJ2-5	TRBV6-5	CASSTYGTQETQYF	TGTGCCAGCAGTACTTACGGGACACAAGAGACCCAGTACTTC
.	.	TRBJ2-1	TRBV11-3	CANSLGVSNDGQFF	TGTGCCAACAGCTTAGGCGTCTCGAACGATGGGCAGTTCTTC
.	TRBD2	TRBJ2-2	TRBV6-2/TRBV6-3	CASSYLLSGELFF	TGTGCCAGCAGCTACCTCTTAAGCGGGGAGCTGTTCTTT
.	TRBD2	TRBJ2-1	TRBV5-8	CASSLIRSGNNEQFF	TGTGCCAGTAGCTTGATAAGGAGCGGGAACAATGAGCAGTTCTTC
once	.	TRBJ1-1	TRBV10-3	CAIRGTVDAEVFF	TGTGCCATCAGAGGCACAGTGGACGCTGAAGTTTTCTTT
many	TRBD2	TRBJ2-1	TRBV11-2	CASNLDTSGRSLFF	TGTGCCAGCAACTTAGATACTAGCGGGAGGTCTCTGTTCTTC
many	.	TRBJ2-7	TRBV11-2	CASCLGGTLPYEQYF	TGTGCCAGCTGCCTCGGCGGGACTCTACCCTACGAGCAGTACTTC
.	TRBD2	TRBJ2-3	TRBV7-2	CASSSLGGSADTQYF	TGTGCCAGCAGCTCCCTTGGCGGGAGTGCAGATACGCAGTATTTT
.	.	TRBJ2-7	TRBV6-5	CATGTPQSYEQYF	TGTGCCACCGGGACACCTCAGAGCTACGAGCAGTACTTC
.	.	TRBJ2-1	TRBV7-9	CASSGSLSENNEQFF	TGTGCCAGTAGTGGCAGTTTATCCGAAAACAATGAGCAGTTCTTC
.	.	TRBJ2-7	TRBV12-3/TRBV12-4	CASNYRTSYEQYF	TGCGCTAGCAACTACAGGACTTCCTACGAGCAGTACTTC
.	.	TRBJ1-5	TRBV12-3/TRBV12-4	CASSPAVQANQPQHF	TGTGCCAGCAGTCCCGCAGTGCAGGCTAACCAGCCCCAGCATTTT
.	.	TRBJ2-7	TRBV4-2	CASSERVGDNYEQYF	TGTGCCAGCAGCGAGAGGGTGGGAGACAACTACGAGCAGTACTTC
.	.	TRBJ2-7	TRBV11-2	CANNPGVDGSYEQYF	TGTGCCAACAACCCAGGGGTGGACGGCTCCTACGAGCAGTACTTC
.	TRBD2	TRBJ2-3	TRBV29-1	CSVEVMAGADTQYF	TGCAGCGTTGAAGTAATGGCGGGAGCGGATACGCAGTATTTT
once	.	TRBJ2-3	TRBV10-1	CASSDEGKQYDTQYF	TGTGCCAGCAGTGACGAGGGTAAACAGTACGACACGCAGTATTTT
.	.	TRBJ2-1	TRBV4-1	CASSQLGSNDNEQFF	TGCGCCAGCAGCCAGCTCGGTAGCAACGACAATGAGCAGTTCTTC
many	.	TRBJ2-7	TRBV7-8	CASSVIAGSRGEQYF	TGTGCCAGCAGCGTAATCGCGGGGAGCCGGGGGGAGCAGTACTTC
.	.	TRBJ2-1	TRBV29-1	CNVARAGDNEQFF	TGCAACGTTGCCAGGGCCGGGGATAATGAGCAGTTCTTC
.	.	TRBJ2-4	TRBV11-1	CANSRKQGDIQYF	TGTGCCAACAGCCGGAAGCAGGGTGACATTCAGTATTTC
.	TRBD1	TRBJ1-5	TRBV6-1	CAGIFTFRQGGDQPQHF	TGTGCCGGCATATTCACCTTCCGACAGGGAGGCGATCAGCCCCAGCATTTT
.	.	TRBJ2-7	TRBV4-3	CASSQYRDTPYEQCF	TGCGCCAGCAGCCAATATCGGGATACTCCCTACGAGCAGTGTTTC